This record looks at one T cell receptor beta chain sequence and its context. Its matching antigen is unknown. The data were obtained in a study of human versus mouse CDR3 diversity and MHC coevolution. This CDR3 has 15 amino acids. Germline lookup yields CDR1 SGHRS and CDR2 YFSETQ. V lost 0 bases and J lost 10; bases outside the gene matches: 6. Generated by immunoSEQ multiplex PCR, the TCRdb table keeps only in-frame clones and is missing some. The sample yields tens of thousands of clones, around 94% seen once. General observations from the study: Mice had fewer CDR3 deletions and insertions than humans on average.

Sorting isolated naive CD4 T cells lacking CD45RO and expressing CD62L. The chain has TRBV5-1 and TRBJ2-1, with 11 bases aligning to TRBD2. Material: naive CD4+ T cells from blood. Subset meaning: CD45RO-negative CD62L-positive naive CD4 T cells. The sequence came from a person aged 55 to 75 in good health. Here the CDR3 DNA reads TGCGCCAGCAGCTTGGATAGCGGGAGGGCCGGGGAGCAGTTCTTC. It specifies CASSLDSGRAGEQFF.